This T cell receptor beta chain was identified in a study of control samples from healthy donors and cancer patients. Sequencing was performed with immunoSEQ multiplex PCR; in TCRdb, only in-frame clones are kept and a portion is missing. The table records around 99,000 clones, 90% of them present only once. CDR1 and CDR2 from the germline V gene are LNHDA and SQIVND (reference sequence). The J segment lost 6 bases and the V segment lost 5 bases, leaving 7 bases of the junction unmatched. This CDR3 is built from 15 residues. This clonotype was sampled from a human donor in good health. The donor label of this sample is uncertain. The J gene is TRBJ1-6, the V gene TRBV19; 7 nucleotides agree with TRBD1. The specimen sequenced was blood. The CDR3 DNA follows: TGTGCCAGTAGTTCCTCCGGGACAGCTAATTCACCCCTCCACTTT. Its translation: CASSSSGTANSPLHF.